Included here is one T cell receptor (beta chain) sequence, with context. This clonotype was detected a few times. It has no known antigen specificity. Base qualities are missing; no much larger clone stands one base away. The sample belongs to a study of identical twins' blood T cells (dated by TCRdb to about 2013). With regard to the full study: Roughly 49 million Illumina reads were obtained across approximately twelve libraries, of which six were alpha-chain libraries and six were beta-chain libraries. TCR alpha and beta chain repertoires of three pairs of monozygous twins were compared using next-generation sequencing to assess genetic influence on repertoire formation.

Findings and caveats that apply to the study as a whole: How many CDR3 clonotypes two donors shared depended mainly on the product of their cloneset sizes, and the twins did not clearly stray from this trend. The proposed role of the TCRalpha J segment in MHC recognition during thymic selection was stated to require validation by independent studies. Looking at the most abundant TCRbeta clonotypes, every donor had more CDR3 sequences in common with her twin than with unrelated donors. Environmental influences could not be excluded as an explanation for twin similarity, since twins were reared together. V gene usage, even among non-selected out-of-frame TCRbeta clonotypes, was reported to be markedly more similar within twin pairs than between unrelated donors.

The CDR3 measures 15 amino acids from cysteine to phenylalanine. Kept here is only the CDR3 DNA, which spans 45 bases and is read in frame from base 1. V ends up 7 bases short and J 4 bases short, with an unmatched junction base count of 13. Taken from the germline V gene (reference sequence), the CDR1 and CDR2 loops are DFQATT and SNEGSKA. The donors were six healthy women who made up three monozygous twin pairs. All three twin pairs had been raised together and were thought likely to have encountered the same vaccines and infectious agents. TCR cDNA libraries were prepared from RNA that was isolated from peripheral blood mononuclear cells. Library method: 5' RACE. Sequencing relied on an Illumina Genome Analyzer IIx. RNA-based TCR cDNA libraries were prepared by a previously described protocol with several modifications. To prevent cross-contamination, sample-specific barcodes were introduced on both ends of each TCR cDNA library during cDNA synthesis and amplification. Per the source publication's procedure: Between about 90,000 and nearly 550,000 clonotypes were identified per individual, and roughly 2 to 3.6 million CDR3-containing reads were obtained per library. After reads with improper barcode index combinations were thrown out, a cloneset for each library was built using the MiTCR software. While assembling CDR3 clonotypes, MiTCR corrected PCR and sequencing errors and either filtered or rescued low-quality reads. Artificial out-of-frame clonotypes were mapped to in-frame sequences, with one indel allowed in the CDR3, and then removed. Similarity of V and J gene usage between donors was measured as Jensen-Shannon divergence divided by mean entropy. The public reads were run again by TCRdb, first through fastp at Q25 and then through MiXCR, and only productive beta chains were kept. Every distinct CDR3 protein forms one entry, paired with its most common genes and DNA. The V and J calls follow TCRdb's processing rather than the paper's. The sample includes roughly 380,000 distinct CDR3 sequences, with around 30% observed a single time. The top ten clones comprise about 6% of the sample.

Input material: PBMCs. This receptor was obtained from a woman between 18 and 55 years old in good health. The sequence links TRBV20-1 to TRBJ2-1, and 7 bases in between align with TRBD2. The CDR3 corresponds to CSVPWVGGAYNEQFF. In nucleotide form, the sequence is TGCAGTGTCCCCTGGGTGGGAGGGGCGTACAATGAGCAGTTCTTC.